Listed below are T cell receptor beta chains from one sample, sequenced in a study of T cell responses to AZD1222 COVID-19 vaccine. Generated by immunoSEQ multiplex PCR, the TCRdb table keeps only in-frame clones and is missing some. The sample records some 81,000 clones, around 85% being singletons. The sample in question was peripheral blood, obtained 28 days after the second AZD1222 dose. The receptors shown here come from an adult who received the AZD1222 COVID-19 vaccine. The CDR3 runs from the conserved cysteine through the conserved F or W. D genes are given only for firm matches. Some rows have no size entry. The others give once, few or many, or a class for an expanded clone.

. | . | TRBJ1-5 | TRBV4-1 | CASSQDRFPGHQPQHF | TGCGCCAGCAGCCAAGATCGGTTTCCGGGACATCAGCCCCAGCATTTT
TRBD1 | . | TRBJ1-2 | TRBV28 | CASSLPTGTGLSYGYTF | TGTGCCAGCAGTTTACCCACCGGGACAGGTCTCTCCTATGGCTACACCTTC
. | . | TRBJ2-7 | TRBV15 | CATSRARVTGVWEQYF | TGTGCCACCAGCAGAGCGCGGGTGACGGGAGTTTGGGAGCAGTACTTC
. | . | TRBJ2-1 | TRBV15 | CATSRSRDLYNEQFF | TGTGCCACCAGCAGAAGCCGGGACTTATACAATGAGCAGTTCTTC
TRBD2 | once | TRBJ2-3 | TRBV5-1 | CASSPGGGYTDTQYF | TGCGCCAGCAGCCCGGGGGGAGGTTACACAGATACGCAGTATTTT
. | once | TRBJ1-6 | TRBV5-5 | CASSLDGGNSPLHF | TGTGCCAGCAGCTTGGACGGGGGGAATTCACCCCTCCACTTT
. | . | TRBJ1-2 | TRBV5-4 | CASAAGYGYTF | TGTGCCAGCGCGGCGGGCTATGGCTACACCTTC
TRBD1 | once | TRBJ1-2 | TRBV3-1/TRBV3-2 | CASSQAGTDEFYGYTF | TGTGCCAGCAGCCAGGCCGGGACAGACGAATTCTATGGCTACACCTTC
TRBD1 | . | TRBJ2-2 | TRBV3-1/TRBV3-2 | CASSYDRGRTGELFF | TGTGCCAGCAGCTACGACAGGGGGCGGACCGGGGAGCTGTTTTTT
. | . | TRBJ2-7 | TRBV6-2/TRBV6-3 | CASSYGQGRTEQYF | TGTGCCAGCAGTTACGGTCAGGGTCGGACCGAGCAGTACTTC
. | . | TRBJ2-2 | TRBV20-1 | CSASIPENTGELFF | TGCAGTGCTAGTATTCCGGAGAACACCGGGGAGCTGTTTTTT
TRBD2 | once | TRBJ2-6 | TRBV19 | CASSRTLIAGIGGANVLTF | TGTGCCAGTAGTAGAACCTTGATAGCGGGAATAGGTGGGGCCAACGTCCTGACTTTC
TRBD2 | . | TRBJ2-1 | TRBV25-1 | CASSESGVAGVGNEQFF | TGTGCCAGCAGTGAATCGGGGGTAGCGGGAGTAGGCAATGAGCAGTTCTTC
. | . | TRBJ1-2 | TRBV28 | CASSDSYGYTF | TGTGCCAGCAGCGACAGTTATGGCTACACCTTC
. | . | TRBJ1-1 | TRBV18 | CASSPNPGLSESEAFF | TGTGCCAGCTCACCTAATCCGGGACTTAGCGAATCTGAAGCTTTCTTT
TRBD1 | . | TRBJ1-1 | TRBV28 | CASSPPGGTEAFF | TGTGCCAGCAGTCCCCCAGGGGGCACTGAAGCTTTCTTT
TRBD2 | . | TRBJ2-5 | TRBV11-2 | CASSRTSGGQETQYF | TGTGCCAGCAGCCGGACTAGCGGGGGGCAAGAGACCCAGTACTTC
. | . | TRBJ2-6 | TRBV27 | CASHPTGSGANVLTF | TGTGCCAGCCATCCAACCGGCTCTGGGGCCAACGTCCTGACTTTC
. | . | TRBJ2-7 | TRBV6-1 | CASSDVGADEQYF | TGTGCCAGCAGTGACGTCGGTGCCGACGAGCAGTACTTC
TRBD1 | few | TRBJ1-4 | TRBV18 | CASSPDRAIATNEKLFF | TGTGCCAGCTCACCTGACAGGGCAATAGCAACTAATGAAAAACTGTTTTTT
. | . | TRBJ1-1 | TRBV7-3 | CASSLTDLDRHNTEAFF | TGTGCCAGCAGCTTAACTGATTTGGACCGTCACAACACTGAAGCTTTCTTT
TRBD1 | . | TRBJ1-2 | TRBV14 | CASSPLGTGVGYTF | TGTGCCAGCAGCCCTCTGGGGACAGGGGTCGGCTACACCTTC
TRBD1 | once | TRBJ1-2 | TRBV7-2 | CASSLGFVQGASYGYTF | TGTGCCAGCAGCTTAGGGTTTGTGCAGGGGGCATCCTATGGCTACACCTTC
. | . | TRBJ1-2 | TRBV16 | CASSQSTADYTF | TGTGCCAGCAGCCAATCCACAGCAGACTACACCTTC
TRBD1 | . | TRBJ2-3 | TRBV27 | CASSVGTGGADTQYF | TGTGCCAGCAGTGTGGGGACAGGGGGGGCAGATACGCAGTATTTT
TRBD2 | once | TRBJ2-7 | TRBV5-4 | CASSLDSGGTSEQYF | TGTGCCAGCAGCTTGGATAGCGGGGGGACCTCGGAGCAGTACTTC
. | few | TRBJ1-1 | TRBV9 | CASSEGVLSEAFF | TGTGCCAGCAGCGAGGGGGTCTTGAGTGAAGCTTTCTTT
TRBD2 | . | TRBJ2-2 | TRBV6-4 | CASSGLAGANTGELFF | TGTGCCAGCAGTGGTCTAGCGGGAGCGAACACCGGGGAGCTGTTTTTT
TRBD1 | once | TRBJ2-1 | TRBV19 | CASRTGTGSYNEQFF | TGTGCCAGTAGAACCGGGACAGGGTCCTACAATGAGCAGTTCTTC
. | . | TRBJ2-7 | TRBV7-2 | CASSAGLINEQYF | TGTGCCAGCAGCGCCGGACTAATTAACGAGCAGTACTTC
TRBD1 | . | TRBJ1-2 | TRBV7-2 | CASSSGTGEYGYTF | TGTGCCAGCAGCTCCGGGACAGGGGAGTATGGCTACACCTTC
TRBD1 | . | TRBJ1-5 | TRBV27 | CASRRQGISNQPQHF | TGTGCCAGCAGGAGACAGGGGATCAGCAATCAGCCCCAGCATTTT
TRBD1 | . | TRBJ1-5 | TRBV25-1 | CASSDPGGNQPQHF | TGTGCCAGCAGTGATCCAGGGGGGAATCAGCCCCAGCATTTT
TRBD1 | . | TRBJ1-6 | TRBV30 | CAWGDRDFSPLHF | TGTGCCTGGGGGGACAGGGATTTTTCACCCCTCCACTTT
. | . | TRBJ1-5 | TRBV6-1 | CASSESPLGGYSNQPQHF | TGTGCCAGCAGTGAATCCCCTCTCGGGGGCTATAGCAATCAGCCCCAGCATTTT
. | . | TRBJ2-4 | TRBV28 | CASKQVGVKNIQYF | TGTGCCAGCAAACAGGTCGGGGTCAAAAACATTCAGTACTTC
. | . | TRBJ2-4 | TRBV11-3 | CASSIWTVAKNIQYF | TGTGCCAGCAGCATATGGACAGTAGCCAAAAACATTCAGTACTTC
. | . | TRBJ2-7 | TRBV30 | CAWRGARYEQYF | TGTGCCTGGAGGGGGGCTCGTTACGAGCAGTACTTC
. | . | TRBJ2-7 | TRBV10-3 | CATQNTDDSLYEQYF | TGTGCCACCCAGAATACAGACGACAGCCTCTACGAGCAGTACTTC
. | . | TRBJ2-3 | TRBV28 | CASSFKGTDTQYF | TGTGCCAGCAGTTTTAAGGGCACAGATACGCAGTATTTT
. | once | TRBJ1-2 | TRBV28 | CASSRIEILGGVGYTF | TGTGCCAGCAGTAGGATTGAAATATTAGGGGGGGTTGGCTACACCTTC
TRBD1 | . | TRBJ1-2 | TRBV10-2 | CASRAGTGTGYTF | TGCGCCAGCAGGGCCGGGACAGGGACCGGCTACACCTTC
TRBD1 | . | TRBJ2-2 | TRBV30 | CACGDRASANTGELFF | TGTGCCTGCGGGGACAGGGCTTCTGCGAACACCGGGGAGCTGTTTTTT
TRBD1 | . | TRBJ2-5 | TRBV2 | CASSMTGGQETQYF | TGTGCCAGCAGCATGACAGGGGGTCAAGAGACCCAGTACTTC
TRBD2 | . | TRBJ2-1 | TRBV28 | CASSLGGRDNEQFF | TGTGCCAGCAGTTTAGGCGGGAGAGACAATGAGCAGTTCTTC
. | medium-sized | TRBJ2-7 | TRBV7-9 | CASSTDSHEQYF | TGTGCCAGCAGCACAGACTCGCACGAGCAGTACTTC
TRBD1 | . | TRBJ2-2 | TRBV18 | CASSPGQGANTGELFF | TGTGCCAGCTCGCCAGGACAGGGGGCGAACACCGGGGAGCTGTTTTTT
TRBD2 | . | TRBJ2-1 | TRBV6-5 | CASTGGVADYNEQFF | TGTGCCAGCACCGGGGGGGTAGCGGATTACAATGAGCAGTTCTTC
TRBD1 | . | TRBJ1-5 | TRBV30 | CAWSLLTGDQPQHF | TGTGCCTGGAGTTTGTTGACAGGGGATCAGCCCCAGCATTTT